Here is one TCR beta chain with its context. TCRdb keeps only in-frame clones here, not all; method: immunoSEQ multiplex PCR. The sample shows more than 250,000 clones, approximately 90% of them seen only once. Seattle patient enrollment occurred during active infection, with longitudinal follow-up thereafter. This record belongs to a study of blood T cell repertoires in COVID-19. Study-level background: From T cells, B-cell-depleted T cells, or PBMCs came the material, which was cDNA or gDNA.

The TCR sequence derives from a woman aged 25 to 39 with COVID-19, enrolled during active disease. The source material was peripheral blood.

The CDR3 loop is CASNPPGTNEQYF. The CDR3 bases are TGTGCCAGCAACCCCCCCGGGACAAACGAGCAGTACTTC. This rearrangement joins TRBV11-2 to TRBJ2-7; tentative D call: TRBD1 (6 bases). V dropped 7 bases and J dropped 5 bases, with 15 bases sitting between them. The CDR3 loop spans 13 amino acids. Germline V lookup: CDR1 SGHAT, CDR2 FQNNGV.